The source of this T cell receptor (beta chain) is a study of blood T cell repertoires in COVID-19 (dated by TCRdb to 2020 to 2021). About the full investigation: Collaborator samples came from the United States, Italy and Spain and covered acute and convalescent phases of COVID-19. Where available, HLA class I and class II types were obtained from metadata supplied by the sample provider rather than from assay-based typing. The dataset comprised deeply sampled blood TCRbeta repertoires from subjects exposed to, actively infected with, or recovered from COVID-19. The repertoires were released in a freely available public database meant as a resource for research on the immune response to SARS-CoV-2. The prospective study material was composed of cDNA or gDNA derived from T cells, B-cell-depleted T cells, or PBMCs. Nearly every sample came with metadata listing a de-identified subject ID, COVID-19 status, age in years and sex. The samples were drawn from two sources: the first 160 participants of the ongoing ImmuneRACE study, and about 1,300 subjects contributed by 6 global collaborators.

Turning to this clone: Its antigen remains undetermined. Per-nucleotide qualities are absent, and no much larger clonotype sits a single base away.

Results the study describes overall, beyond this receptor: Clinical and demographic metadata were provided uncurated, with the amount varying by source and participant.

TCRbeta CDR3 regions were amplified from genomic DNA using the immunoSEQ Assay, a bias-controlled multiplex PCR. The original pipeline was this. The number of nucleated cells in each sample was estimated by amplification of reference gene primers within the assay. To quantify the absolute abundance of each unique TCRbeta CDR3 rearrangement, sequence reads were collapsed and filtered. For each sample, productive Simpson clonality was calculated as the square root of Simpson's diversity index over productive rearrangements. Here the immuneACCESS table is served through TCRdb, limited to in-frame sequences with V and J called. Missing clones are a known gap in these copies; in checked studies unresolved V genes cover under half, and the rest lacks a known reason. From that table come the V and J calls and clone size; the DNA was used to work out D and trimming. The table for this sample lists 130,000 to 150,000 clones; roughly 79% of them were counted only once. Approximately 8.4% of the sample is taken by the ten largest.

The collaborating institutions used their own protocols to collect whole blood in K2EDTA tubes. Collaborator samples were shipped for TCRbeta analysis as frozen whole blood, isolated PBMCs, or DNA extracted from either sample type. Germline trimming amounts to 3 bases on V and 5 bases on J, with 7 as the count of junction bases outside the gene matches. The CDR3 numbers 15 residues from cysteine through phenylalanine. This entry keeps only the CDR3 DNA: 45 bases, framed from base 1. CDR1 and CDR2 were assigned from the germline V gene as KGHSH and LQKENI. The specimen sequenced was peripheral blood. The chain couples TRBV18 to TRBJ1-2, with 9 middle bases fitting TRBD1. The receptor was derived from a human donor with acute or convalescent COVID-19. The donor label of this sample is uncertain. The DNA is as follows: TGTGCCAGCTCACCTCGACAGGGGGAAGGGTATGGCTACACCTTC. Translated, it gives CASSPRQGEGYGYTF.